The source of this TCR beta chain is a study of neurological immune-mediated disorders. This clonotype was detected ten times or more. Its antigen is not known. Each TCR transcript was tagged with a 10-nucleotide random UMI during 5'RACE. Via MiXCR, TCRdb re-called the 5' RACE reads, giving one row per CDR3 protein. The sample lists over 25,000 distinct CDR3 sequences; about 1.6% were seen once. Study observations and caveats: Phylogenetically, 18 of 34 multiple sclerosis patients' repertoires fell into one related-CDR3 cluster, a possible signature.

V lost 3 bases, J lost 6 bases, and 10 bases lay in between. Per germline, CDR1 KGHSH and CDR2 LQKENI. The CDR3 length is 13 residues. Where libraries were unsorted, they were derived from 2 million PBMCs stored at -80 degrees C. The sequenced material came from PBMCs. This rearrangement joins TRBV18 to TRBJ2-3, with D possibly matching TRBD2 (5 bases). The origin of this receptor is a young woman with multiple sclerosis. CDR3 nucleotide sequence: TGTGCCAGCTCACCGGACTCGGCGGATACGCAGTATTTT. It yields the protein CASSPDSADTQYF.